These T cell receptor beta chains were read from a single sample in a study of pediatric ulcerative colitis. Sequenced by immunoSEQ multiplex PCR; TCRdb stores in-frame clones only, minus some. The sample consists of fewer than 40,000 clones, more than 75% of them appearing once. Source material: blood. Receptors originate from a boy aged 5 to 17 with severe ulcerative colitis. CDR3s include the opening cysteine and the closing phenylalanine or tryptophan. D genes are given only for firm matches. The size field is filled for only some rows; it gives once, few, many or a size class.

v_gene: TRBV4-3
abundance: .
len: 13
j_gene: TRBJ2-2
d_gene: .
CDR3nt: TGCGCCAGCAGCCAAGGACTCCTGATGGAGCTGTTTTTT
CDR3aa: CASSQGLLMELFF

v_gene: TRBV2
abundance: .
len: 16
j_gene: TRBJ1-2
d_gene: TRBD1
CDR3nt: TGTGCCAGCAGTGGCCTTGGGGACAGACCTAACTATGGCTACACCTTC
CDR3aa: CASSGLGDRPNYGYTF

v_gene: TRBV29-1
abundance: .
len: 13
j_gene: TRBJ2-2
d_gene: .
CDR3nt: TGCAGCGTTGCTACACTGTACACCGGGGAGCTGTTTTTT
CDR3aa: CSVATLYTGELFF

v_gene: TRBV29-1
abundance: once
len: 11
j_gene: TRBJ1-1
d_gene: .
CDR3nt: TGCAGTGTTATCGGGAACACTGAAGCTTTCTTT
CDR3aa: CSVIGNTEAFF

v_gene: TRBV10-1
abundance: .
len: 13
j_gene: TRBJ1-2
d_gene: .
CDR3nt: TGCGCCAGCTCCGACGACCGTAACTATGGCTACACCTTC
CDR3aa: CASSDDRNYGYTF

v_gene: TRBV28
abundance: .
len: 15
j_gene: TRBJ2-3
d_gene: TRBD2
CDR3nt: TGTGCCAGCCAAGTGAGCGGGGTCACTTCAGATACGCAGTATTTT
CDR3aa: CASQVSGVTSDTQYF

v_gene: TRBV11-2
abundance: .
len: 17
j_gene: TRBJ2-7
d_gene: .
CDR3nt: TGTGCCAGCAGCTTAGGCCACTCGTGGTCCGCGGAGTACGAGCAGTACTTC
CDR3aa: CASSLGHSWSAEYEQYF

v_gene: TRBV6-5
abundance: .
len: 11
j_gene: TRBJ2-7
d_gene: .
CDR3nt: TGTGCCAGCAGTTACTCCCACGAGCAGTACTTC
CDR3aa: CASSYSHEQYF

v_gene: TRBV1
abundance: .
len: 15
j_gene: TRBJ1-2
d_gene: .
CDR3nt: TGCACCAGCAGCCAAGACGAGGCAGGGGAGGAGAGCTACACCTTC
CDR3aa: CTSSQDEAGEESYTF

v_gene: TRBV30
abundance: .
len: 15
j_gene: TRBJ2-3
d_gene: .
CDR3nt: TGTGCCTGGAGTGTATTGTCAGGCTACACAGATACGCAGTATTTT
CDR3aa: CAWSVLSGYTDTQYF

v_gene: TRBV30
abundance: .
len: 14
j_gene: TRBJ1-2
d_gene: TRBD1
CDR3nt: TGTGCCTGGAGATTGGACAGGAGGTCTTATGGCTACACCTTC
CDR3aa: CAWRLDRRSYGYTF

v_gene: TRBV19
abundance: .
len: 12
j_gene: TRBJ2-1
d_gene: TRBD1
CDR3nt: TGTGCCAGTAGTAGAAGACAGGGTTTCGAGTTCTTC
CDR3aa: CASSRRQGFEFF

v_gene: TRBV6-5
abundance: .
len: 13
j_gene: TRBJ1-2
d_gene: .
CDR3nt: TGTGCCAGCAGTTACTCCCACAGGGACGGCTACACCTTC
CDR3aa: CASSYSHRDGYTF

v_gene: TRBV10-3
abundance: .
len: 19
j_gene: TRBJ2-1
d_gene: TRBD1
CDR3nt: TGTGCCATCAGTGAGCAAAATCTGCTAACACAGGGGGCTTGGGTTGAGCAGTTCTTC
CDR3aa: CAISEQNLLTQGAWVEQFF

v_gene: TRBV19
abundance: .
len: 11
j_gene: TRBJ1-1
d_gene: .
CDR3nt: TGTGCCAGTAGCCCGAACACTGAAGCTTTCTTT
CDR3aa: CASSPNTEAFF

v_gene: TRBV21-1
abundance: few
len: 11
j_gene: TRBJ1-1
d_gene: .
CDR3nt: TGTGCCAGCACACCCTGGGTTGAAGCTTTCTTT
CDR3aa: CASTPWVEAFF

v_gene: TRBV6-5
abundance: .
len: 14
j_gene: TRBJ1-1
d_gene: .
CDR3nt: TGTGCCAGCAGTGAAGTACAGGTAGACACTGAAGCTTTCTTT
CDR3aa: CASSEVQVDTEAFF

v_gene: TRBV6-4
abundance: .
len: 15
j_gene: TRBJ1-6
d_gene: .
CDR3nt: TGTGCCAGCAGTGACGGGACATCGGATAATTCACCCCTCCACTTT
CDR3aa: CASSDGTSDNSPLHF

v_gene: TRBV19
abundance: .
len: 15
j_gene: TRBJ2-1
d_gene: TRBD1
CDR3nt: TGTGCCAGTAGTTTCGGGACAGGCTCGTACAATGAGCAGTTCTTC
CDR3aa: CASSFGTGSYNEQFF

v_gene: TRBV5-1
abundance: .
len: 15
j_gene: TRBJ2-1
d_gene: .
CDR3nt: TGCGCCAGCAGCTTGGCCGGGGCAGGGGTCGATGAGCAGTTCTTC
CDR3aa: CASSLAGAGVDEQFF

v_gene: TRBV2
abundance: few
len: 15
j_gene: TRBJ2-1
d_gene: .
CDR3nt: TGTGCCAGCAGTGTTGAGTTTAGCTCCTACAATGAGCAGTTCTTC
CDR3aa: CASSVEFSSYNEQFF

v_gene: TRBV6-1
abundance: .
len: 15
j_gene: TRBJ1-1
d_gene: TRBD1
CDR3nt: TGTGCCAGCAGTGCCCTACCCGGGACAGGGGACGGAGCTTTCTTT
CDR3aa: CASSALPGTGDGAFF

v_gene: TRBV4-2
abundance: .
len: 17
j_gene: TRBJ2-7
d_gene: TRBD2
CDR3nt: TGTGCCAGCAGCCAAGATTCGACTAGCCAGTTGGGTTACGAGCAGTACTTC
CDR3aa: CASSQDSTSQLGYEQYF